The next 24 T cell receptor delta chains were all read from a single sample in a study of delta chains in infants with herpesvirus infections. Gamma-chain- and delta-chain-specific primers converted PBMC RNA into TCR cDNA. TCRdb fed the RT-PCR reads to CATT. The table lists about 720 delta-chain clones, over 12% of them singletons, with over 9.5% in the top ten. Sequences were derived from peripheral blood, sampled at time point 1 of longitudinal follow-up. The receptors shown here come from a human donor who was a Ugandan infant, either HIV-exposed or HIV-unexposed (not recorded which).

There are a few counts of this clone. This clone may be a read error of a much larger clone one base away. This sequence joins TRAV29/DV5 and TRDJ1; 11 bases map to TRDD3. V trimming: 1 base; J trimming: 7 bases; junction bases outside the gene matches: 24. Germline V CDR1 and CDR2: NSMFDY, ISSIKDK. The CDR3 is 20 amino acids. In DNA, the CDR3 is TGTGCAGCAAGCAACCTCCTTCCTACGTGGGGGATACGCTTCAGGAGTAAACTCATCTTT. It specifies CAASNLLPTWGIRFRSKLIF.

This clone is labeled large. The rearrangement joins TRDV1 to TRDJ1; 8 positions match TRDD3. This CDR3 spans 21 amino acids. Germline lookup yields CDR1 TSWWSYY and CDR2 QGS. Trimming removed 0 bases from V and 0 bases from J; junction bases left unmatched: 18. The CDR3 region has the DNA TGTGCTCTTGGGGAACTCCCCCACGACTGGGCCCTGGGGGACTACACCGATAAACTCATCTTT. Translation gives CALGELPHDWALGDYTDKLIF.

In the case of this clone: A far larger clone differs by one base, so this is likely a read error. In the same sample, other DNA sequences code for this CDR3. The chain carries TRDV2 and TRDJ2; 10 bases are shared with TRDD3. The J gene was missing in TCRdb and was found by matching the end of the DNA to germline. Trimming at V came to 1 base and at J to 5 bases, leaving 0 bases not matched to a gene. The CDR3 runs 14 residues. From germline, CDR1 is GEAIGNYY and CDR2 EKD. The CDR3: CACDTGGYTAQLFF. CDR3 DNA sequence: TGTGCCTGTGACACTGGGGGATACACAGCACAACTCTTCTTT.

Remarks on this clone: A much larger clone lies a single base off, so this may be a read error. The V call is TRDV1, the J call TRDJ1; the D is unclear. V shed 3 bases and J shed 1 base, with 6 bases lying between them. The CDR3 runs 13 residues. CDR1 TSWWSYY and CDR2 QGS come from the germline V gene. The CDR3 bases are TGTGCTCTTGGGGAGCTTGGCACCGATAAACTCATCTTT. This translates into CALGELGTDKLIF.

Note on this clone: A clone one base away is much larger, so this may be a read error. The V gene is TRDV2, the J gene TRDJ1, with D uncertain. The J gene, not given by TCRdb, was assigned here from a germline match of the nucleotide sequence. This CDR3 has 13 residues. The V end lost 0 bases, the J end lost 10 bases, and 14 bases lay between the germline ends. Germline V gene data show CDR1 as GEAIGNYY and CDR2 as EKD. CDR3 nucleotide sequence: TGTGCCTGTGACACCGGACGCAACGCGGGACTCATCTTT. This gives the protein CACDTGRNAGLIF.

Worth noting for this clone: Since a much larger clone is just one base distant, this may be a read error. This chain links TRDV1 with TRDJ1; 8 bases map to TRDD2. Because TCRdb records no J gene, it was assigned here through a match of the DNA to germline. Germline lookup yields CDR1 TSWWSYY and CDR2 QGS. This CDR3 has 19 residues. Written as DNA, the CDR3 is TGTGCTCTTGGGTCCAAGGGCCTTCCTATACTCGCGTACACCGAGAAACTCATCTTT. This encodes CALGSKGLPILAYTEKLIF.

Concerning this clone: A much larger clone is a single base away; this may be a read error. V gene assignment gives TRDV2, but the J gene was left uncalled; the DNA was not used to check the table's D call, TRDD3. CDR1 is GEAIGNYY and CDR2 is EKD in the germline V gene. The CDR3 is made up of 16 amino acids. In DNA, the CDR3 is TGTGCCTGTGACACTGGGGGCGGTTTTGAGACCGATAAACTCATATTT. Protein product: CACDTGGGFETDKLIF.

This clone is medium-sized in the sample. The J gene is TRDJ3, the V gene TRDV2; TRDD3 aligns across 7 bases. TCRdb supplies no J gene; here it was assigned by aligning the nucleotide sequence to germline. This CDR3 is 18 amino acids long. The germline CDR1 and CDR2 sequences are GEAIGNYY and EKD. J was trimmed by 5 bases and V by 2 bases; bases with no gene match: 11. CDR3 sequence reads: CACDKIEGGSRDTRQMFF. CDR3 in DNA: TGTGCCTGTGACAAGATAGAAGGGGGATCCCGGGACACCCGACAGATGTTTTTC.

This clone was observed a few times. A far larger clone lies a single base away; this is likely a read error. This sample also contains other DNA sequences that code for the same CDR3. V and J are TRAV36/DV7 and TRDJ1, with D unresolved. This CDR3 is built from 17 residues. Trimming cost V 6 bases and J 0 bases, with 24 bases left between them. Germline values: CDR1 VTNFRS, CDR2 LTSSGIE (reference sequence). The CDR3 DNA is TGTGCTGGATTGGGTGGACCCCACCCCTCGTACACCGATAAACTCATCTTT. It translates to CAGLGGPHPSYTDKLIF.

Points on this clone: A far larger clone is only one base removed, so a read error is likely. V gene TRDV2 combines with J gene TRDJ3; 9 nucleotides line up with TRDD3. No J segment appears in TCRdb, so it was assigned here by matching the sequence to germline. Looked up from germline, CDR1 is GEAIGNYY and CDR2 is EKD. With V trimmed by 4 bases and J by 0 bases, 6 bases remained unmatched. The CDR3 extends over 18 amino acids. The CDR3 sequence is CACDGLGESSWDTRQMFF. CDR3 bases: TGTGCCTGTGATGGACTGGGGGAGAGCTCCTGGGACACCCGACAGATGTTTTTC.

By share, this clone ranks as large. The V and J genes are TRDV2 and TRDJ3; D might be TRDD3 (5 bases). Germline V gene sequence: CDR1 GEAIGNYY, CDR2 EKD. V lost 3 bases to trimming and J lost 0 bases, with 14 bases between them. This CDR3 is built from 18 residues. CDR3 amino acids: CACDPYAYNSWDTRQMFF. In nucleotides, the CDR3 is TGTGCCTGTGACCCATACGCGTACAACTCCTGGGACACCCGACAGATGTTTTTC.

This clone came up a few times. A far larger clone is off by one base, so a read error is likely. The V gene is TRDV1, the J gene TRDJ1, with 8 positions matching TRDD3. The germline CDR1 and CDR2 sequences are TSWWSYY and QGS. CDR3 length equals 22 residues. V was pared by 3 bases and J by 0 bases, with 24 bases of the junction left unmatched. The DNA of the CDR3 is TGTGCTCTTGGGGACCCTGGGGGGTCTATTAAGGCTGGGGGACCGTACACCGATAAACTCATCTTT. Translated, it gives CALGDPGGSIKAGGPYTDKLIF.

On this clone: A much larger clone differs from this one at a single base, so this may be a read error. This chain links TRDV1 with TRDJ1; 10 bases agree with TRDD3. Germline CDR1 is TSWWSYY and CDR2 is QGS. The CDR3 extends over 17 amino acids. CDR3 DNA sequence: TGTGCTCTTGGGGAACTCTACAACTGGGGGATCACCGAGAAACTCATCTTT. Protein: CALGELYNWGITEKLIF.

By proportion, this clone is large. Other DNA sequences of this sample code for an identical CDR3. The chain uses TRDV2 and TRDJ4; 11 nucleotides match TRDD3. The germline gives CDR1 GEAIGNYY, CDR2 EKD. V dropped 0 bases and J dropped 0; count of bases not matched to a gene: 8. The CDR3 is made up of 17 amino acids. CDR3 nucleotide sequence: TGTGCCTGTGACACCCGAGTACTGGGGGATATTGCCAGACCCCTGATCTTT. Translation gives CACDTRVLGDIARPLIF.

This clone is categorized as large. The gene calls are TRDV1 and TRDJ1; 8 nucleotides line up with TRDD3. CDR1 and CDR2 (germline): TSWWSYY, QGS. The V gene end was trimmed by 2 bases and the J gene end by 0 bases; junction bases not matched to a gene: 17. CDR3 length equals 20 residues. The CDR3 is CALGEKGAGLGAMYTDKLIF. The CDR3 nucleotides are TGTGCTCTTGGGGAAAAAGGGGCTGGACTGGGGGCCATGTACACCGATAAACTCATCTTT.

This chain uses TRDV2 with TRDJ2; 8 bases align to TRDD3. Germline CDR1 is GEAIGNYY and CDR2 is EKD. V shed 2 bases and J 0 bases; nucleotides not matched to a gene: 7. This CDR3 region has 17 residues. The CDR3, as DNA: TGTGCCTGTGACATACTGGGGGTCTCAGCTTTGACAGCACAACTCTTCTTT. Translated: CACDILGVSALTAQLFF.

By sample fraction, this clone is large. The chain uses TRDV2 and TRDJ3; 7 bases match TRDD3. V trimming: 3 bases; J trimming: 2 bases; junction bases outside the gene matches: 0. The CDR3 contains 15 residues. Germline V gene lookup returns CDR1 GEAIGNYY and CDR2 EKD. CDR3 nucleotide sequence: TGTGCCTGTGACTGGGGGACCTGGGACACCCGACAGATGTTTTTC. It specifies CACDWGTWDTRQMFF.

By share, this clone counts as medium-sized. The chain recombines TRDV2 with TRDJ1, with TRDD3 matching 9 bases. The J gene, not given by TCRdb, was assigned here from a germline match of the nucleotide sequence. The V and J ends lost 3 bases and 2 bases, in that order; junction bases with no gene match: 3. Germline V gene data show CDR1 as GEAIGNYY and CDR2 as EKD. CDR3 length: 14 residues. The CDR3 DNA reads as TGTGCCTGTGACGTACTGGGGGAAACCGATAAACTCATCTTT. This gives the protein CACDVLGETDKLIF.

This clone is labeled large. The J gene is TRDJ1, the V gene TRDV1, with 7 bases identical to TRDD3. V trimming: 0 bases; J trimming: 7 bases; junction bases outside the gene matches: 20. This CDR3 spans 19 amino acids. Germline V gene data show CDR1 as TSWWSYY and CDR2 as QGS. The CDR3 region has the DNA TGTGCTCTTGGGGAACTAGAGGGGATAGGTGCACTGGGGAGAGGTAAACTCATCTTT. It yields the protein CALGELEGIGALGRGKLIF.

Sample share makes this clone medium-sized (0.01 to 0.1%). The V call is TRDV1, the J call TRDJ1; a weak D match, TRDD3 (6 bases). The CDR3 extends over 17 amino acids. Per germline, CDR1 TSWWSYY and CDR2 QGS. V was trimmed by 3 bases and J by 5 bases, leaving 22 bases between them. This CDR3 is CALGESPLGGGYDKLIF. The CDR3 DNA reads as TGTGCTCTTGGGGAGTCTCCTTTGGGTGGGGGCTATGATAAACTCATCTTT.

By share of the sample, this clone is large. The rearrangement joins TRAV29/DV5 to TRDJ1, with a tentative D call TRDD3 (5 bases). Trimming removed 0 bases at V and 0 bases at J, with 18 bases between. The CDR3 length is 17 residues. Germline assignment: CDR1 NSMFDY and CDR2 ISSIKDK. CDR3 nucleotides: TGTGCAGCAAGCGCTCACGAACTCCGGGGGGACACCGATAAACTCATCTTT. Residues: CAASAHELRGDTDKLIF.

A note on this clone: A far larger clone is one nucleotide away, so this likely arose from a read error. The same CDR3 also results from other DNA sequences found in this sample. The rearrangement uses TRDV1 and TRDJ1; D might be TRDD3 (6 bases). Germline V gives CDR1 TSWWSYY, CDR2 QGS. This CDR3 is 16 amino acids long. This CDR3 reads CALGELHGWGTDKLIF. Here the CDR3 DNA reads TGTGCTCTCGGGGAACTCCACGGCTGGGGAACCGATAAACTCATCTTT.

In its sample, this clone was seen a few times. This clone may be a read error of a much larger clone one base away. The same CDR3 arises from other DNA sequences in this sample as well. The chain joins TRDV3 to TRDJ1; 8 bases are shared with TRDD3. This CDR3 is built from 16 residues. With 3 bases clipped from V and 5 bases from J, the junction kept 17 bases outside the gene matches. The germline V gene encodes CDR1 TVYSNPD and CDR2 GDNSRS (reference sequence). CDR3 in amino acids: CAFLVLGALATDKLIF. The CDR3 DNA reads as TGTGCCTTCCTCGTACTGGGGGCCCTTGCTACGGATAAACTCATCTTT. Full variable domain (outside the CDR3, taken from reference TRDV3 and TRDJ1): CDKVTQSSPDQTVASGSEVVLLCTYDTVYSNPDLFWYRIRPDYSFQFVFYGDNSRSEGADFTQGRFSVKHILTQKAFHLVISPVRTEDSATYYCAFLVLGALATDKLIFGKGTRVTVEP.

This clone was seen more than once but under ten times. The chain is built from TRDV1 and TRDJ1; D call uncertain. This CDR3 spans 14 amino acids. Germline values: CDR1 TSWWSYY, CDR2 QGS. Trimming pared 2 bases from V and 0 bases from J, leaving 7 bases between. The DNA for the CDR3 is TGTGCTCTTGGGGAATGCTGTTACACCGATAAACTCATCTTT. This encodes CALGECCYTDKLIF.